This T cell receptor (beta chain) was obtained from a study of blood T cells in healthy people across ages (dated by TCRdb to between 2015 and 2016). As for the study more broadly: In model experiments, roughly one uniquely barcoded TCR beta cDNA molecule per two T cells was captured by template switching. Age-related changes in TCR beta repertoire diversity were measured in the study by deep sequencing normalized with unique cDNA molecular identifiers. Donors were grouped into four age groups: young (average about 15 years), middle-aged (under 40), aged (around 60) and long-lived (about 90). To avoid experimental bias, donors of different ages were randomly spread across the sequencing lanes. The study analyzed two additional independent replicas of 1 million unique cDNA reads from the same blood draw for two donors, one aged 18 to 29 and one aged 80 or older. Here is what the overall study found, with its caveats: As age increased, observed TCR beta diversity per million T cells dropped in a roughly linear way, and a significant reduction was already evident by age roughly 36. Bulk unsorted PBMC profiling prevented conclusive comparison of naive and antigen-experienced compartments. The long-lived group showed more naive CD4+ T cells, fewer expanded clones and increased TCR diversity than the aged group, suggesting age selection. Because the CMV infection status of the donors was unknown, age-related changes in expanded clonotypes may potentially have been confounded. There was a strong correlation between observed TCR beta diversity and the percentage of naive T cells measured by flow cytometry. Total diversity estimates from one million sequenced T cells were considered lower bounds and underestimates.

CDR1 and CDR2, looked up from the germline V gene, are SGHRS and YFSETQ. The CDR3 holds 12 amino acids from the cysteine to the phenylalanine. Only the CDR3 part of the read is kept: 36 bases, read in frame from the first base. Relative to germline, V is 4 bases shorter and J is 6 bases shorter, with 10 bases between their ends. Preparation of the library involved 5' RACE. Sequencing was performed on an Illumina HiSeq 2500. A second PCR of about 6 to 11 cycles was run with a J-beta primer mix and a sample-barcoded 5' primer. A unique molecular identifier was introduced onto each TCR beta cDNA molecule by a template-switch 5' adaptor carrying 12 random nucleotides. Each sample yielded at least 2.5 million CDR3-containing paired-end reads. The Mint cDNA synthesis kit, primed by a TRBC-specific oligonucleotide, was used to synthesize first-strand cDNA from all RNA. Following uracil-DNA glycosylase treatment, all cDNA underwent a first 18-cycle PCR with the universal primers M1SS and BC2_uni_R. On the study's bioinformatics: For normalization, 1 million high-quality reads, each with a distinct molecular identifier, were randomly selected from each sample. Reads with shared molecular identifiers were discarded instead of being binned into consensus sequences. MiTCR, run with a Q25 quality threshold and the strictest error-elimination algorithm, handled CDR3 identification, clonotype clustering and error correction. A nonparametric unseen species model with Euler transformation was used to estimate lower-bound total TCR beta diversity. TCRdb reworked the public reads: Q25 trimming with fastp, MiXCR clone assembly, productive beta chains retained. Each entry is one CDR3 protein sequence, shown with its most common DNA and genes. TCRdb, rather than the study authors, made the V and J calls. Present in this sample are about 730,000 distinct CDR3 sequences, around 40% of which were seen just once. Approximately 22% of the sample is in the top ten clones.

The 39 donors, aged roughly 6 to 95 years, were systemically healthy Caucasian individuals from Russia. Ten milliliters of peripheral blood were drawn from each donor into EDTA-treated Vacutainer tubes. Ficoll-Paque density-gradient centrifugation was used to isolate PBMCs, with at least 6 million obtained per sample. Trizol reagent was used to extract total RNA from the PBMCs, yielding at least 6 micrograms per sample. For every donor, an aliquot of PBMCs went through flow cytometry to measure the percentages of naive CD45RAhigh/CD27high T cells. This clonotype was seen just once. What antigen it recognizes has not been identified. Base qualities are missing; no much larger clone stands one base away. A single read makes a weak case.

The V and J segments used are TRBV5-1 and TRBJ1-2; the D region possibly corresponds to TRBD1 (5 bases align). The TCR comes from a woman aged 60-75 years in good health. The sequencing input was blood. The CDR3 region: CASSIGTNGYTF. The nucleotides are TGCGCCAGCAGCATCGGGACGAATGGCTACACCTTC.